This T cell receptor (beta chain) was captured by sequencing in a study of T-cell memory formation after mild COVID-19. Germline-derived CDR1 and CDR2 are MGHRA and YSYEKL. There are 16 residues in the CDR3. V lost 2 bases, J lost 6 bases, and 6 bases stayed unmatched. Study-wide points: Within pre-infection memory, some responding clones were found, suggesting cross-reactive memory joined. CD4+ clones that contracted lay mainly in CM and EM; CD8+ ones lay in EMRA.

Libraries for TCRalpha and TCRbeta carried sample barcodes and unique molecular identifiers via 5'RACE. TCRdb analysed the 5' RACE reads with MiXCR anew, one entry per CDR3 protein. The data show 550,000 to 600,000 distinct CDR3 sequences, less than 25% seen once. Note on this clonotype: The antigen is not known.

The chain recombines TRBV4-1 with TRBJ1-6, with 8 bases aligning to TRBD1. The sequence came from an adult woman who had mild COVID-19 (a few samples of this study predate the infection). Cell type and time point are not known. Sequencing used PBMCs or a T cell subset sorted from them (not recorded which). DNA of the CDR3: TGCGCCAGCAGCCAACAGGGGGCCCTTCTTAATTCACCCCTCCACTTT. It codes for CASSQQGALLNSPLHF.